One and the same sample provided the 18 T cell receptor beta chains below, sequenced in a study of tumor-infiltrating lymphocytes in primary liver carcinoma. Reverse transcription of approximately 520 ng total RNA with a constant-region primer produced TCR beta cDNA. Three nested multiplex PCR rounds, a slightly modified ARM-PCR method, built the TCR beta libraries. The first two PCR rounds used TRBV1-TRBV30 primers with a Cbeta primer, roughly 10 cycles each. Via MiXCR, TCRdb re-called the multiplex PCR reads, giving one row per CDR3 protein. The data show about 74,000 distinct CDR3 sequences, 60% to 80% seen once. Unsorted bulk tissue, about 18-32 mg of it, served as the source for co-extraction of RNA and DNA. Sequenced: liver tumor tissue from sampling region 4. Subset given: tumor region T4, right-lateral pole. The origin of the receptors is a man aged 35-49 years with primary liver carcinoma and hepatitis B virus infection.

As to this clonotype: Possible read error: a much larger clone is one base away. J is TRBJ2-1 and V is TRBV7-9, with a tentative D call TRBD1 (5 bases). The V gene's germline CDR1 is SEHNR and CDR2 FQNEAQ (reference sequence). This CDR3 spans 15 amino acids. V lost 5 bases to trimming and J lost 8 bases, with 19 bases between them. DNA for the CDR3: TGTGCCAGCAGCCAACTGGGTAGGGGTGTCGATGAGCAGTTCTTC. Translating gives CASSQLGRGVDEQFF. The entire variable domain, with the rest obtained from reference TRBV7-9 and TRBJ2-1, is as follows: DTGVSQNPRHKITKRGQNVTFRCDPISEHNRLYWYRQTLGQGPEFLTYFQNEAQLEKSRLLSDRFSAERPKGSFSTLEIQRTEQGDSAMYLCASSQLGRGVDEQFFGPGTRLTVL.

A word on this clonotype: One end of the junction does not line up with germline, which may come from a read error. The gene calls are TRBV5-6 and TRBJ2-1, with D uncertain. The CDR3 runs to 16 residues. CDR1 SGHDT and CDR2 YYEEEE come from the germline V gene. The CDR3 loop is CASGLGLSRLSNEQFF. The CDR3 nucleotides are TGTGCCAGCGGCTTGGGTCTTAGCAGACTCTCCAATGAGCAGTTCTTC.

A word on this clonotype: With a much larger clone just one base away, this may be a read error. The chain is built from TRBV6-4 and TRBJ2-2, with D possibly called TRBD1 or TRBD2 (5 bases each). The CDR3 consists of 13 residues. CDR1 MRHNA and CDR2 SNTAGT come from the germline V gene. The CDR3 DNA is TGTGCCAGCAGTGACTCGGACACCGGGGAGATGTTTTTT. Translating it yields CASSDSDTGEMFF.

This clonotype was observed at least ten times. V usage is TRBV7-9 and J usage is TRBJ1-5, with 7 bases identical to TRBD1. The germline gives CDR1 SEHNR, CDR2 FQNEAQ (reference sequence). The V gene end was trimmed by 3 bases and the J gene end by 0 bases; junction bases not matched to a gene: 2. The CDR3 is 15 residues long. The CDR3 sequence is CASSLGTASNQPQHF. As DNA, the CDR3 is TGTGCCAGCAGCTTGGGGACAGCTAGCAATCAGCCCCAGCATTTT. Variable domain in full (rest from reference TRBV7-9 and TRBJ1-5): DTGVSQNPRHKITKRGQNVTFRCDPISEHNRLYWYRQTLGQGPEFLTYFQNEAQLEKSRLLSDRFSAERPKGSFSTLEIQRTEQGDSAMYLCASSLGTASNQPQHFGDGTRLSIL.

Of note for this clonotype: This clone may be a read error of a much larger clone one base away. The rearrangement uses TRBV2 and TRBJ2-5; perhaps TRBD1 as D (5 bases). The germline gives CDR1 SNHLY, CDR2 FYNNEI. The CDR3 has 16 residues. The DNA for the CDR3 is TGTGCCAGCAATGACCCTCGGACACAGTACCAAGAGAGCCAGTACTTC. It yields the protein CASNDPRTQYQESQYF.

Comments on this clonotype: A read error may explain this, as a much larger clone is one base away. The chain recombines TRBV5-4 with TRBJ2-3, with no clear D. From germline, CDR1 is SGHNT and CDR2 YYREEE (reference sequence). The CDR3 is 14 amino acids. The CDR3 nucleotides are TGTGTCAGCAGCACCTATTCCAGCACAGATACGCAGTATTTT. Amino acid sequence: CVSSTYSSTDTQYF.

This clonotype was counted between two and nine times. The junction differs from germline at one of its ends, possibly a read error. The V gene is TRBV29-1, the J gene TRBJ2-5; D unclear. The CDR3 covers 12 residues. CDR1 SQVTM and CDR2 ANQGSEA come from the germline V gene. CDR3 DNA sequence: TGCAGTGGCCGAGCGTACCAAGAGGCCCAGTACTTC. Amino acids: CSGRAYQEAQYF.

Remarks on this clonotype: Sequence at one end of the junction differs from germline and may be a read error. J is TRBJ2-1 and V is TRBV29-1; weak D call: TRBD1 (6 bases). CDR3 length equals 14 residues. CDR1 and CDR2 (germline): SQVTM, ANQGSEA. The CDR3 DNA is TGCAGCGCCCTCGGCAGGGGTGGCTATAATGGGCAGTTCTTC. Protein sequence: CSALGRGGYNGQFF.

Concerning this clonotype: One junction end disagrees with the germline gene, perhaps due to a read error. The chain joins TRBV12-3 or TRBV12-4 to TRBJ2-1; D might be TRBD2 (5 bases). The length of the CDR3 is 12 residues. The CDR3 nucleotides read TGTGTCAGCGGTTTACCCTACAATGAGCAGTTCTTC. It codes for CVSGLPYNEQFF.

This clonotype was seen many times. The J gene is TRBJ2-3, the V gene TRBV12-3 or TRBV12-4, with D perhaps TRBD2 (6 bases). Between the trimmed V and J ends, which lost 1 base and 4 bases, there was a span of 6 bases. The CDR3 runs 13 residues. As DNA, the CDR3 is TGTGCCAGCAGTTTAGGGGAGGCAGATACGCAGTATTTT. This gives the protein CASSLGEADTQYF.

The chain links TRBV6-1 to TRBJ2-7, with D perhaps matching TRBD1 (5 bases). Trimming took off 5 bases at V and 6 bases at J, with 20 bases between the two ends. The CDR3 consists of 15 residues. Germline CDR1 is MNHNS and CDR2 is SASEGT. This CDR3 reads CASSRQGFELGEQYF. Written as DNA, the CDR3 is TGTGCCAGCAGTAGGCAGGGCTTCGAGTTAGGCGAGCAGTACTTC.

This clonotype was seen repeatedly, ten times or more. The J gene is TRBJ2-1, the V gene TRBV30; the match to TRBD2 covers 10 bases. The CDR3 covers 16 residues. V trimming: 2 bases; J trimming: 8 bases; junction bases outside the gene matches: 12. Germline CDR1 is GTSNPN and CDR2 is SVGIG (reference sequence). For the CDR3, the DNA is TGTGCCTGGAGTCCCGGGACTAGCGCCCTGGTCCATGAGCAGTTCTTC. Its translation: CAWSPGTSALVHEQFF.

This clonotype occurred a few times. The CDR3 protein is CASSLGQGDEQYF. The CDR3 region has the DNA TGTGCCAGCAGCCTGGGACAGGGTGACGAGCAGTACTTC. V usage is TRBV2 and J usage is TRBJ2-7; 9 positions match TRBD1. The V gene end was trimmed by 6 bases and the J gene end by 5 bases; junction bases not matched to a gene: 5. Germline loops: CDR1 SNHLY, CDR2 FYNNEI. The CDR3 loop spans 13 amino acids.

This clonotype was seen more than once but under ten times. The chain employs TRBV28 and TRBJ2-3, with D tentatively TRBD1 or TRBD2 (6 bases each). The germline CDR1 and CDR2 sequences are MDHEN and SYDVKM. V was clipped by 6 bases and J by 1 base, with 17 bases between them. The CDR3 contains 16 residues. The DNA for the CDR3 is TGTGCCAGCAGATTTAGGGGGGACTTCCGCACAGATACGCAGTATTTT. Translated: CASRFRGDFRTDTQYF.

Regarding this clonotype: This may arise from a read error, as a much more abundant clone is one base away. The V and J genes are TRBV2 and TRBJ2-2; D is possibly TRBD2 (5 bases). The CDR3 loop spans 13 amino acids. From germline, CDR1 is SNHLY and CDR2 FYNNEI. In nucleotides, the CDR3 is TGTGCCAGCAGTGGCCAACCCACCGGGGAGCTGGTTTTT. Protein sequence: CASSGQPTGELVF.

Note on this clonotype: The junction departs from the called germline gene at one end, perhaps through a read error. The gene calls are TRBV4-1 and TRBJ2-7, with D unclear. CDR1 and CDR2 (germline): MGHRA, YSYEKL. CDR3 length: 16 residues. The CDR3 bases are TGCCCCAGCATCCCCGACCGGTCGAGCAGACCTTACGAGCAGTACTTC. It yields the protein CPSIPDRSSRPYEQYF.

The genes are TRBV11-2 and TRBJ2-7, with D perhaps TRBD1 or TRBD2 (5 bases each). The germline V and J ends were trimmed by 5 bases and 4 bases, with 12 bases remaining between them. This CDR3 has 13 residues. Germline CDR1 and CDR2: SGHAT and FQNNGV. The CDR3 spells CASSPEGRYEQYF. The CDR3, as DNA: TGTGCCAGCAGCCCCGAGGGGCGGTACGAGCAGTACTTC.

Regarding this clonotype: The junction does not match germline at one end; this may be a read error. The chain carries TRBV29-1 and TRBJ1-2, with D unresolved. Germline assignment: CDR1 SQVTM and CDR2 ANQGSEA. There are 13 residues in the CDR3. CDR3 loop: CSSAWVLDYSYTF. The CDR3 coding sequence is TGCAGCTCGGCGTGGGTTCTAGACTATAGCTACACCTTC.